The 12 T cell receptor beta chains reported below all come from one sample, sequenced in a study of T cell repertoires in cytomegalovirus infection (dated by TCRdb to the late 2010s). The sequencing machine was an Illumina HiSeq 1500. The public reads were reprocessed in TCRdb via fastp at Q25 and MiXCR, keeping in-frame beta chains. Rows with a matching CDR3 protein are joined into one entry that keeps the most common DNA and genes. This sample is represented by approximately 400,000 distinct CDR3 sequences; approximately 31% of them were singletons. Around 13% of the sample rests with the top ten. Sequenced input: PBMCs. These receptors originate from a human donor in good health (CMV status not recorded). Some clones in this sample may be carry-over from other donors' samples.

The chain recombines TRBV5-4 with TRBJ1-2; maybe TRBD1 (6 bases). The CDR3 has 14 residues. Trimming left V 0 bases short and J 7 bases short, with 13 bases between. Germline CDR1 reads SGHNT; CDR2 reads YYREEE (reference sequence). The CDR3: CASSLAQGVSGYTF. CDR3 nucleotide sequence: TGTGCCAGCAGCTTGGCACAGGGAGTCTCTGGCTACACCTTC.

The chain couples TRBV12-3 or TRBV12-4 to TRBJ1-1; perhaps TRBD1 as D (5 bases). V gave up 4 bases and J gave up 5 bases, with 17 bases separating them. The CDR3 is 15 amino acids. The CDR3 DNA sequence: TGTGCCAGCAGTTCCACCGGGGCCGCGGAGACTGAAGCTTTCTTT. It encodes CASSSTGAAETEAFF.

This clonotype was observed a single time. The J gene is TRBJ2-7, the V gene TRBV29-1; 7 nucleotides line up with TRBD1. The CDR3 runs 11 residues. The V segment lost 7 bases and the J segment 2 bases; nucleotides outside the gene matches: 2. Per germline, CDR1 SQVTM and CDR2 ANQGSEA. The CDR3 sequence: CSGGQAYEQYF. The CDR3 DNA follows: TGCAGCGGCGGACAGGCCTACGAGCAGTACTTC.

The CDR3 DNA follows: TGTGCCAGCGGGGTATTGGGTGAGGGGAACTATGGCTACACCTTC. This sequence encodes CASGVLGEGNYGYTF. The chain joins TRBV28 to TRBJ1-2; D is possibly TRBD1 (5 bases). This CDR3 is 15 amino acids long. Germline lookup yields CDR1 MDHEN and CDR2 SYDVKM. Trimming pared 8 bases from V and 2 bases from J, leaving 18 bases between.

The rearrangement links TRBV24-1 to TRBJ2-5, with 8 bases lining up with TRBD1. Per germline, CDR1 KGHDR and CDR2 SFDVKD. The CDR3 runs 18 residues. The V gene end was trimmed by 2 bases and the J gene end by 4 bases; junction bases not matched to a gene: 14. CDR3 region: CATSDYGSGTGWRETQYF. DNA of the CDR3: TGTGCCACCAGTGATTATGGCTCGGGGACAGGATGGCGAGAGACCCAGTACTTC.

The CDR3 DNA is TGTGCCACCTCGACAAGGGACAATCAGCCCCAGCATTTT. Translating gives CATSTRDNQPQHF. V and J are TRBV12-3 or TRBV12-4 and TRBJ1-5; D gene unclear. The CDR3 loop spans 13 amino acids. Trimming took off 10 bases at V and 3 bases at J, with 13 bases between the two ends.

In its sample, this clonotype was seen many times. The chain is built from TRBV7-6 and TRBJ2-3; D call uncertain. The germline CDR1 and CDR2 sequences are SGHVS and FNYEAQ. The ends were cut back, 3 bases at V and 0 bases at J, with 10 bases in the middle. The CDR3 has 15 residues. In nucleotides, the CDR3 is TGTGCCAGCAGCTTGACTTGGGGAAGCACAGATACGCAGTATTTT. Its protein is CASSLTWGSTDTQYF.

This clonotype was seen ten or more times. This sequence joins TRBV7-2 and TRBJ2-7; D call uncertain. There are 13 residues in the CDR3. CDR1 is SGHTA and CDR2 is FQGNSA in the germline V gene. V dropped 5 bases and J dropped 1 base, with 9 bases sitting between them. The CDR3 sequence is CASSRRRSYEQYF. As DNA, the CDR3 is TGTGCCAGCAGCCGTAGGAGATCCTACGAGCAGTACTTC.

The chain recombines TRBV28 with TRBJ1-2; no firm D call. V lost 6 bases and J 5 bases, leaving 19 bases between the germline ends. Germline V CDR1 and CDR2: MDHEN, SYDVKM. The CDR3 is 15 amino acids. For the CDR3, the DNA is TGTGCCAGCAGCCCACGAGGAAGGGCTACTTATGGCTACACCTTC. Translating it yields CASSPRGRATYGYTF.

V usage is TRBV3-1 and J usage is TRBJ2-7, with D tentatively TRBD1 (6 bases). The CDR3 runs 14 residues. The germline V gene has CDR1 LGHDT and CDR2 YNNKEL (reference sequence). The V end lost 3 bases, the J end lost 5 bases, and 14 bases lay between the germline ends. The CDR3 nucleotides are TGTGCCAGCAGCCACTCGCAGGGGAAGGACGAGCAGTACTTC. It codes for CASSHSQGKDEQYF.

The rearrangement uses TRBV5-1 and TRBJ2-1, with TRBD2 matching over 9 bases. Germline-derived CDR1 and CDR2 are SGHRS and YFSETQ. V dropped 0 bases and J dropped 7; count of bases not matched to a gene: 11. This CDR3 is built from 17 residues. The CDR3, as DNA: TGCGCCAGCAGCTTGGGAGGACTAGCGCTATCGGAAAATGAGCAGTTCTTC. This codes for CASSLGGLALSENEQFF.

This clonotype occurred many times. The chain employs TRBV12-3 or TRBV12-4 and TRBJ1-5; D call uncertain. This CDR3 comprises 11 residues. Trimming left V 6 bases short and J 5 bases short, with 5 bases between. The CDR3 DNA sequence: TGTGCCAGCAGCAAAGATCAGCCCCAGCATTTT. Translation gives CASSKDQPQHF.